This TCR beta chain was documented in a study of radiation and T cells in renal cell carcinoma (dated by TCRdb to about 2020). Context from the whole study: The samples were obtained from a clinical trial, where primary renal cell carcinomas were treated with 15 Gy stereotactic body radiation therapy and then removed by nephrectomy 4 weeks afterward. In total, about 51 samples underwent TCR beta sequencing: about 26 tumors plus 27 peripheral blood samples. Across all 53 samples, around 4,000,000 unique CDR3 nucleotide sequences, encoding approximately 2.5 million unique CDR3 amino acid sequences, were identified.

The time point label here, explained by the study, means: baseline pretreatment blood. The treatment or condition label corresponds to: 15 Gy SBRT to primary tumor, nephrectomy 4 weeks later. Serial peripheral blood from radiation-treated patients was sampled at baseline, 2 weeks and 4 weeks after SBRT to track tumor-enriched clonotypes. All patients had renal cell carcinoma with clear cell pathology. Genomic DNA for TCR sequencing was prepared using the QIAamp DNA Blood Mini Kit (Qiagen). Only samples passing all quality control checks were included in the analyses. Concerning this clone: Its binding antigen is unknown. No base quality information exists; no much larger clone differs at one position.

TCR beta libraries were generated from genomic DNA with the immunoSEQ kit, following the manufacturer's recommendations. Library preparation used a first multiplex PCR with proprietary primers, then a second PCR adding unique barcodes, with bead cleanups after each round. A positive control reaction and a negative control reaction, both provided in the kit, were run with every batch of samples. The final libraries were assessed on an Agilent 4200 TapeStation D1000 ScreenTape, pooled by volume, and quantified by qPCR. An Illumina NextSeq500 fitted with a MidOutput 150-cycle cartridge performed the sequencing, running 156 Read1 cycles and 15 Index1 cycles with the kit's custom primers. The pooled library was loaded at around 1.1 pM with a roughly 22% PhiX control spike-in. In the original analysis: Vendor-processed data were analyzed in R, and a clonotype was defined as all T cells sharing the same CDR3 nucleotide sequence. For clone abundance analyses, frequencies were normalized to the 10,000 most abundant clones per sample. Public T cell clones, which averaged fewer than five per sample, were excluded before analysis. Tumor-enriched and baseline blood-enriched clonotypes were defined by at least a 32-fold difference in abundance between compartments. A beta-binomial differential abundance model was applied to find clonotypes that expanded or contracted between blood time points. The Baroni-Urbani and Buser coefficient was used to measure tumor-blood repertoire similarity, and groups were compared with two-tailed Wilcoxon tests in R. TCRdb took this table from immuneACCESS and kept in-frame rearrangements with V and J called. Such tables lack part of the clones; where checked against another copy, unresolved V genes explain under half of the gap, and the rest is unexplained. V and J calls and clone size are given by that table; D and trimming were obtained from the DNA. For this sample the table gives 90,000 to 95,000 clones, of which 82% were detected only once. The ten largest clonotypes hold approximately 6.4% of the sample.

Summary of the overall study and its limitations: Changes in the blood repertoire were not tracked past 4 weeks after treatment. Top tumor clonotypes rose in blood from baseline to 2 weeks post-radiation, then contracted by 4 weeks, suggesting transient expansion of tumor-resident clones. Because no pretreatment tumor biopsies were available, whether clonotypes were present in the tumor at baseline could not be determined. The single-armed trial design could not address effects of radiation dose or scheduling on the TCR repertoire.

The germline V gene yields MGHDK for CDR1 and SYGVNS for CDR2. V has 2 bases trimmed and J has 4 bases trimmed; junction bases matching no gene number 12. The CDR3 holds 18 amino acids from the cysteine to the phenylalanine. Just the 54-base CDR3 DNA is kept, in frame starting at base 1. Rearrangement joined TRBV25-1 to TRBJ2-3; 10 bases in the middle match TRBD2. The receptor was derived from a man aged 60 to 75 with renal cell carcinoma. Sequenced here: blood, sampled from a patient whose treatment included radiotherapy and nephrectomy. The CDR3 protein is CASSEITAGGPRPDTQYF. Here is the DNA: TGTGCCAGCAGTGAAATTACAGCGGGAGGGCCTCGGCCAGATACGCAGTATTTT.